Following are 5 T cell receptor beta chains from one sample sequenced in a study of T cells after yellow fever vaccination. TCRdb reprocessed the 5' RACE reads via MiXCR and lists one record per CDR3 protein. The sample yields about 340,000 distinct CDR3 sequences, approximately 4% seen once. This specimen was PBMCs, taken 5 days after the yellow fever booster vaccination. The source of these receptors is a man younger than 35 who received the YFV17D yellow fever vaccine.

This clonotype was found a few times. V and J are TRBV5-1 and TRBJ2-1; D might be TRBD1 or TRBD2, each matching 5 bases. V gave up 0 bases and J gave up 5 bases, with 18 bases separating them. The CDR3 runs to 17 residues. Germline CDR1 SGHRS, CDR2 YFSETQ. CDR3 in DNA: TGCGCCAGCAGCTTGGATGGTTGGGGGATGCCGAACAATGAGCAGTTCTTC. It is translated as CASSLDGWGMPNNEQFF.

The rearrangement links TRBV7-2 to TRBJ2-7, with D possibly TRBD2 on 5 matching bases. Germline values: CDR1 SGHTA, CDR2 FQGNSA. Trimming left V 5 bases short and J 0 bases short, with 11 bases between. The CDR3 sequence is 14 residues long. CDR3 sequence: CASSVGLDSYEQYV. CDR3 nucleotide sequence: TGTGCCAGCAGCGTAGGACTGGACTCCTACGAGCAGTACGTC.

This clonotype was seen a handful of times. The rearrangement links TRBV4-1 to TRBJ2-7; a possible D gene is TRBD2 (7 bases). Germline-derived CDR1 and CDR2 are MGHRA and YSYEKL. The CDR3 covers 15 residues. V lost 0 bases to trimming and J lost 3 bases, with 12 bases between them. CDR3 DNA sequence: TGCGCCAGCAGCCAAGATCACAGGGAGGGCTACGAGCAGTACTTC. Translated, it gives CASSQDHREGYEQYF.

This clonotype appeared a few times. The gene calls are TRBV7-2 and TRBJ2-2, with a possible D match to TRBD2 (7 bases). This CDR3 contains 15 residues. Trimming removed 8 bases at V and 4 bases at J, with 17 bases between. CDR1 and CDR2 (germline): SGHTA, FQGNSA. The CDR3 spells CASGMGGLSTGELFF. The CDR3 nucleotides read TGTGCCAGCGGGATGGGGGGGCTTAGCACCGGGGAGCTGTTTTTT.

The rearrangement joins TRBV12-5 to TRBJ2-1, with D perhaps matching TRBD1 (6 bases). The V end lost 0 bases, the J end lost 7 bases, and 13 bases lay between the germline ends. Germline loops: CDR1 LGHNT, CDR2 FRNRAP. CDR3 length equals 15 residues. CDR3 DNA: TGTGCTAGTGGTTTGGTAATGGGACATCAAAATGAGCAGTTCTTC. Protein: CASGLVMGHQNEQFF.